Each of the 5 T cell receptor beta chains below was sequenced from the same sample in a study of tumor-infiltrating lymphocytes in primary liver carcinoma. Production of TCR beta cDNA used about 500 ng total RNA together with a constant-region primer. Three rounds of nested multiplex PCR with slightly modified ARM-PCR produced TCR beta libraries. Each of the first two PCR rounds ran around 10 cycles with TRBV1-TRBV30 forward and C-beta reverse primers. TCRdb recomputed calls from the multiplex PCR reads with MiXCR, one row per CDR3 protein. Altogether some 180,000 distinct CDR3 sequences are present, 60% being singletons, with the ten largest covering 65% to 80%. Unsorted whole blood supplied the blood RNA, and germline DNA was isolated too. The sequencing input was peripheral blood. These receptors all stem from a man aged 35-49 years with primary liver carcinoma and hepatitis B virus infection.

The DNA of the CDR3 is TGTGCCACCCAAGAACAGGGCTACACCGGGGAGCTGTTTTTT. Protein: CATQEQGYTGELFF. The chain is built from TRBV24-1 and TRBJ2-2; TRBD1 is a possible D gene (6 bases). Looked up from germline, CDR1 is KGHDR and CDR2 is SFDVKD. There are 14 residues in the CDR3. Trimming shortened V by 9 bases and J by 3 bases, and 13 bases separated the two germline ends.

As to this clonotype: A read error may produce the germline difference seen at one junction end. CDR3 bases: TGCAGCGTTGAAAGTCGGGGGGCCCCCTACAGTGAGCAGTTCTTC. Translating gives CSVESRGAPYSEQFF. This chain uses TRBV29-1 with TRBJ2-1, with D possibly matching TRBD2 (7 bases). This CDR3 region has 15 residues. CDR1 and CDR2 from the germline V gene are SQVTM and ANQGSEA.

Worth noting for this clonotype: Germline and junction disagree at one end, which may indicate a read error. V and J are TRBV11-2 and TRBJ2-1; TRBD2 matches at 8 bases. CDR1 is SGHAT and CDR2 is FQNNGV in the germline V gene. The CDR3 loop spans 15 amino acids. In nucleotides, the CDR3 is TGTCCCAGCAGCTTAGCAGCGCGGGAGGTCGATGAGCAGTTCTTC. It codes for CPSSLAAREVDEQFF. Based on the CDR3 plus reference TRBV11-2 and TRBJ2-1, the full variable domain is EAGVAQSPRYKIIEKRQSVAFWCNPISGHATLYWYQQILGQGPKLLIQFQNNGVVDDSQLPKDRFSAERLKGVDSTLKIQPAKLEDSAVYLCPSSLAAREVDEQFFGPGTRLTVL.

In this sample, this clonotype turned up many times. This chain connects TRBV29-1 to TRBJ1-1; D gene ambiguous. CDR3 length: 11 residues. CDR1 is SQVTM and CDR2 is ANQGSEA in the germline V gene. Trimming removed 3 bases at V and 5 bases at J, with 7 bases between. The CDR3 bases are TGCAGCGTTGACGAAGGGACTGAAGCTTTCTTT. Amino acid sequence: CSVDEGTEAFF.

This clonotype showed up just once. The chain couples TRBV6-2 or TRBV6-3 to TRBJ2-5; 11 positions agree with TRBD1. Trimming took 5 bases from V and 3 from J; bases not matched to a gene: 5. This CDR3 has 15 amino acids. The germline V gene encodes CDR1 MNHEY and CDR2 SVGEGT. CDR3 protein: CASSPRGQGEETQYF. The CDR3 region has the DNA TGTGCCAGCAGTCCTAGGGGACAGGGGGAAGAGACCCAGTACTTC.